This TCR beta chain is drawn from a study of blood T cells in healthy people across ages. Overall study: T cells yielded about one barcoded beta molecule per two cells through template switching.

PCR was performed a second time for about 7 to 12 cycles using a sample-barcoded 5' primer and a J-beta primer mix. Each CDR3 protein is one row after TCRdb ran MiXCR on the 5' RACE reads. The sample holds approximately 780,000 distinct CDR3 sequences, around a quarter seen once. Separately, the same data were catalogued under a study of T cells of mothers and their children. As that report states: Each donor was one of three healthy Caucasian mothers or one of their six children. Similar thymic selection effects on TCR recombination output appear in pairs, both related and unrelated. With unrelated pairs as the comparison, related mother-child pairs had a slightly higher overlap that was not significant.

Material for sequencing was blood. This clonotype originated in a boy younger than 18 in good health.

CDR3 loop: CASSEVIPSGSPYNEQFF. The CDR3 nucleotides are TGTGCCAGCAGTGAAGTAATCCCCAGCGGGAGTCCCTACAATGAGCAGTTCTTC. This chain joins TRBV2 and TRBJ2-1; 8 bases line up with TRBD2. The CDR3 is made up of 18 amino acids. V was clipped by 1 base and J by 2 bases; unmatched bases: 10. Germline V gene lookup returns CDR1 SNHLY and CDR2 FYNNEI.